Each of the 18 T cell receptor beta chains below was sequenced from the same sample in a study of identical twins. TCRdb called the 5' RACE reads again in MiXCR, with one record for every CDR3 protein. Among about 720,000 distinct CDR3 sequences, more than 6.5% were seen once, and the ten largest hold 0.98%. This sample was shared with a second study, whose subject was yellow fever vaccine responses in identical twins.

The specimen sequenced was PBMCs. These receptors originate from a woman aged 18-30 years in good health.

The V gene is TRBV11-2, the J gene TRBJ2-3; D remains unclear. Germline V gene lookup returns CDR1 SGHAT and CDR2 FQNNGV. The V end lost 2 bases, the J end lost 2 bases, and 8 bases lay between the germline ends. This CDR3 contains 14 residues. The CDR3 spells CASSLTKNTDTQYF. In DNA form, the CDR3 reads TGTGCCAGCAGCTTAACTAAGAACACAGATACGCAGTATTTT. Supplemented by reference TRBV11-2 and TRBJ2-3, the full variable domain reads EAGVAQSPRYKIIEKRQSVAFWCNPISGHATLYWYQQILGQGPKLLIQFQNNGVVDDSQLPKDRFSAERLKGVDSTLKIQPAKLEDSAVYLCASSLTKNTDTQYFGPGTRLTVL.

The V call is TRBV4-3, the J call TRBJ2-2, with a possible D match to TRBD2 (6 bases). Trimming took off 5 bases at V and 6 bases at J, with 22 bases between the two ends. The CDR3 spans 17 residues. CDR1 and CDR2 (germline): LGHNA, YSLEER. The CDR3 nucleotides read TGCGCCAGCAGCGTCCGGGACTTCTTATTGGGTCCCGGGGAGCTGTTTTTT. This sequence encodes CASSVRDFLLGPGELFF.

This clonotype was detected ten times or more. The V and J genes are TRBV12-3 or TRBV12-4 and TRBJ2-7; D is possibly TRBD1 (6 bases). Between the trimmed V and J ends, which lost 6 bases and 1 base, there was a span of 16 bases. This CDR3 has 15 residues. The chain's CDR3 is CASSVGLGGSYEQYF. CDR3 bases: TGTGCCAGCAGCGTGGGGTTAGGGGGATCCTACGAGCAGTACTTC.

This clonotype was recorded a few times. For the CDR3, the DNA is TGTGCCAGCGGAAAGGCCGGACAGGGGAACGAGCAGTACTTC. Its protein is CASGKAGQGNEQYF. The J gene is TRBJ2-7, the V gene TRBV2, with 9 nucleotides matching TRBD1. The CDR3 spans 14 residues. Germline values: CDR1 SNHLY, CDR2 FYNNEI. V lost 8 bases and J lost 5; bases outside the gene matches: 10.

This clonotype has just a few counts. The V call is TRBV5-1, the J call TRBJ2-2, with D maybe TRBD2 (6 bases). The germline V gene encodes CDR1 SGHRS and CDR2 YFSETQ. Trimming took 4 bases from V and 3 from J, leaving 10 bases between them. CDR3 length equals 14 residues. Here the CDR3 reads CASSGGTDTGELFF. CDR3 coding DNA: TGCGCCAGCAGCGGGGGGACTGACACCGGGGAGCTGTTTTTT.

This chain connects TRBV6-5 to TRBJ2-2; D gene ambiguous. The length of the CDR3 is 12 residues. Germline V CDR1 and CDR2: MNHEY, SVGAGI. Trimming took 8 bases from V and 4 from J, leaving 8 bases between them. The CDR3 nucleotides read TGTGCCAGCTTGAAGGGCACCGGGGAGCTGTTTTTT. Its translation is CASLKGTGELFF.

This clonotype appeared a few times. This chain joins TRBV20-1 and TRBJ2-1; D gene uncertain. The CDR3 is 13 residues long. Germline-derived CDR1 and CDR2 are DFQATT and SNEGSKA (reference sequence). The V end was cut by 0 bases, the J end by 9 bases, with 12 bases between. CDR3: CSARDPMGGEQFF. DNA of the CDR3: TGCAGTGCTAGAGATCCGATGGGTGGTGAGCAGTTCTTC.

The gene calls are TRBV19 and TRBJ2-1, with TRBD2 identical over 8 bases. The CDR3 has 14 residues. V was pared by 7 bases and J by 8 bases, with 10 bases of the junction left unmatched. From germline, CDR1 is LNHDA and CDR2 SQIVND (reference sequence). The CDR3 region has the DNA TGTGCCAGTATGACTAGCCTAGCGGGTGATGAGCAGTTCTTC. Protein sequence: CASMTSLAGDEQFF.

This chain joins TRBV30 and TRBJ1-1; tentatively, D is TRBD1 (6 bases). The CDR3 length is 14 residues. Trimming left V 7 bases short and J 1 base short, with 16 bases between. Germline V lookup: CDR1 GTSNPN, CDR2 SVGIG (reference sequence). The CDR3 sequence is CAYEGGRGNTEAFF. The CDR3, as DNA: TGTGCCTACGAGGGGGGACGGGGGAACACTGAAGCTTTCTTT. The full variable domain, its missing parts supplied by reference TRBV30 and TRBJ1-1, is SQTIHQWPATLVQPVGSPLSLECTVEGTSNPNLYWYRQAAGRGLQLLFYSVGIGQISSEVPQNLSASRPQDRQFILSSKKLLLSDSGFYLCAYEGGRGNTEAFFGQGTRLTVV.

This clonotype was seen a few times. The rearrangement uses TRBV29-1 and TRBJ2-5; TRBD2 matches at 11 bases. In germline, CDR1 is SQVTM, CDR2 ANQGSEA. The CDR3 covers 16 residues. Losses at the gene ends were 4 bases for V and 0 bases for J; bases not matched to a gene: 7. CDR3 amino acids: CSVVPSSGRYQETQYF. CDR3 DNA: TGCAGCGTTGTCCCTTCTAGCGGGAGGTACCAAGAGACCCAGTACTTC.

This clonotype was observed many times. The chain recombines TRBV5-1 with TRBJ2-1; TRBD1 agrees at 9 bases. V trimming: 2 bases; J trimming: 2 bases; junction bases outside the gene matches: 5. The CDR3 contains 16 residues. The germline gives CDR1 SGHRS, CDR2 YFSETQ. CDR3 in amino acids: CASSLQGAGPYNEQFF. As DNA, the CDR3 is TGCGCCAGCAGCTTACAGGGGGCTGGCCCCTACAATGAGCAGTTCTTC.

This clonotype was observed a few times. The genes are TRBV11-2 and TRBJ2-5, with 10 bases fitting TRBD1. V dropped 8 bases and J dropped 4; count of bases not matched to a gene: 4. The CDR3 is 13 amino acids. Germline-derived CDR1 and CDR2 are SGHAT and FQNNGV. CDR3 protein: CASGRDRGETQYF. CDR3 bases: TGTGCCAGCGGCCGGGACAGGGGAGAGACCCAGTACTTC.

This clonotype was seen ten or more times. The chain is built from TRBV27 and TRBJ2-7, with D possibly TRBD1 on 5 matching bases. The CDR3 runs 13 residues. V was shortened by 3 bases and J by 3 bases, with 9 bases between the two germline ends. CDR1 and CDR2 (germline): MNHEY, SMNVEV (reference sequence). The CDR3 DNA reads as TGTGCCAGCAGTTTGCAGGACAACTACGAGCAGTACTTC. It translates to CASSLQDNYEQYF.

The CDR3 DNA is TGCAGTGCTAGAGCTACAGTTGGTACGCAGTATTTT. It translates to CSARATVGTQYF. V is TRBV20-1 and J is TRBJ2-3; no clear D. The length of the CDR3 is 12 residues. Trimming stripped 1 base from V and 8 bases from J, with 10 bases between. Per germline, CDR1 DFQATT and CDR2 SNEGSKA (reference sequence).

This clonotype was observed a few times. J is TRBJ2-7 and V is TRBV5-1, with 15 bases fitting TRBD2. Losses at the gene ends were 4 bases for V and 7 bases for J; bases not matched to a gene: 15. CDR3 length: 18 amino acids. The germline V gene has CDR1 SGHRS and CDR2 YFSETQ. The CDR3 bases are TGCGCCAGCAGCCGGGCCCGGGGACTAGCGGGGGGTTCGGAAGAGCAGTACTTC. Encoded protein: CASSRARGLAGGSEEQYF.

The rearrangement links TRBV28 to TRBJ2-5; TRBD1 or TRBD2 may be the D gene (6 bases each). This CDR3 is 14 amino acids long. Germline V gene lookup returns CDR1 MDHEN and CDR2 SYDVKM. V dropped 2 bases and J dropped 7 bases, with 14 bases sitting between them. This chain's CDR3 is CASSLILRGGTQYF. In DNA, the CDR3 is TGTGCCAGCAGTTTAATTCTCAGGGGAGGGACCCAGTACTTC. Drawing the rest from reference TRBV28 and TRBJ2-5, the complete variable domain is DVKVTQSSRYLVKRTGEKVFLECVQDMDHENMFWYRQDPGLGLRLIYFSYDVKMKEKGDIPEGYSVSREKKERFSLILESASTNQTSMYLCASSLILRGGTQYFGPGTRLLVL.

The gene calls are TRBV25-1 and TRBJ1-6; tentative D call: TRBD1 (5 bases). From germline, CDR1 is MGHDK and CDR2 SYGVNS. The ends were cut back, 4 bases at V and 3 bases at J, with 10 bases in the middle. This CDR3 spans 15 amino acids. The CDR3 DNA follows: TGTGCCAGCAGTGCGGGGCCTGGCTATAATTCACCCCTCCACTTT. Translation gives CASSAGPGYNSPLHF.

DNA for the CDR3: TGTGCCAGCAGCTGGGTGACGGCAGATACGCAGTATTTT. The encoded protein is CASSWVTADTQYF. The chain has TRBV7-2 and TRBJ2-3; D is uncertain. Trimming left V 4 bases short and J 4 bases short, with 9 bases between. The CDR3 length is 13 residues. Germline CDR1 SGHTA, CDR2 FQGNSA.